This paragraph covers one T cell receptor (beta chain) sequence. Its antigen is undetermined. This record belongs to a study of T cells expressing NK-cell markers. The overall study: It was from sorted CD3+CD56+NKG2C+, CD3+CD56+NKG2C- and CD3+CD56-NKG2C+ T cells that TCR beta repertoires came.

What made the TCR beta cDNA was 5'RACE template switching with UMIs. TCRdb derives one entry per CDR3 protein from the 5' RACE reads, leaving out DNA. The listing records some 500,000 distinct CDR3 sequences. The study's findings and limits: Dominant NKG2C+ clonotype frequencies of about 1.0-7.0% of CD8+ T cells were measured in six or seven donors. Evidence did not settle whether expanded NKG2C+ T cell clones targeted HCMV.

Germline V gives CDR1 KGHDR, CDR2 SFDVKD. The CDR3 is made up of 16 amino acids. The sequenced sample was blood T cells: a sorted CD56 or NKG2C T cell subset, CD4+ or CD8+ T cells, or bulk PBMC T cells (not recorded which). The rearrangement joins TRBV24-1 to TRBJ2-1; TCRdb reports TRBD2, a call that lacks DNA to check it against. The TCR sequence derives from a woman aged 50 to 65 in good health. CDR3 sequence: CATSDRSGPTYNEQFF.